Listed below are T cell receptor beta chains from one sample, sequenced in a study of beta chain features in type 1 diabetes. The protocol was immunoSEQ multiplex PCR, while the TCRdb copy is restricted to in-frame clones and leaves out a portion. The table has around 710,000 clones, around 12% seen once. The sequencing sample was made of naive CD4+ T cells from blood. Every receptor here comes from a man aged 25 to 40 with type 1 diabetes. CDR3s include the opening cysteine and the closing phenylalanine or tryptophan. D genes are given only for firm matches. The listing skips clone size in some rows; elsewhere it reads once, few, many or a size class.

>TRBV11-2|NA|TRBJ1-1|NA
CASSLNRGGGTEAFF
TGTGCCAGCAGCTTAAATCGGGGGGGTGGCACTGAAGCTTTCTTT
>TRBV30|NA|TRBJ1-5|NA
CAWSGVSHSNQPQHF
TGTGCCTGGAGTGGGGTCAGCCATAGCAATCAGCCCCAGCATTTT
>TRBV4-2|NA|TRBJ1-5|NA
CASSQDGSRNQPQHF
TGTGCCAGCAGCCAAGACGGGTCCCGCAATCAGCCCCAGCATTTT
>TRBV7-9|few|TRBJ1-4|NA
CASSRTGGEKLFF
TGTGCCAGCAGCAGGACGGGCGGTGAAAAACTGTTTTTT
>TRBV30|NA|TRBJ1-2|NA
CAWSVKGAGIRGYTF
TGTGCCTGGAGTGTAAAAGGCGCTGGGATTAGGGGCTACACCTTC
>TRBV6-5|NA|TRBJ2-7|TRBD1
CASSLGGTGTYEQYF
TGTGCCAGCAGTTTGGGGGGGACAGGGACCTACGAGCAGTACTTC
>TRBV5-4|NA|TRBJ2-7|TRBD2
CASSPEASGGGQYF
TGTGCCAGCAGCCCCGAGGCTAGCGGGGGAGGACAGTACTTC
>TRBV11-1|NA|TRBJ2-1|NA
CASSSPGNEQFF
TGTGCCAGCAGCTCACCGGGCAATGAGCAGTTCTTC
>TRBV4-3|few|TRBJ2-2|NA
CASSQEWIEVVRTGELFF
TGCGCCAGCAGCCAAGAATGGATCGAGGTCGTGAGAACCGGGGAGCTGTTTTTT
>TRBV5-6|NA|TRBJ1-1|NA
CASRSTPDRGNAEAFF
TGTGCCAGCAGGTCTACTCCTGACCGGGGAAACGCTGAAGCTTTCTTT
>TRBV29-1|NA|TRBJ2-3|NA
CSARTSTDTQYF
TGCAGCGCCAGGACTAGCACAGATACGCAGTATTTT
>TRBV7-9|few|TRBJ2-3|TRBD2
CASSRLATVTDTQYF
TGTGCCAGCAGCCGACTAGCGACGGTCACAGATACGCAGTATTTT
>TRBV4-3|few|TRBJ1-1|NA
CASSQEPGRLNTEAFF
TGCGCCAGCAGCCAAGAACCTGGCAGGTTGAACACTGAAGCTTTCTTT
>TRBV9|NA|TRBJ2-3|TRBD1
CASSIRDRPSPDTQYF
TGTGCCAGCAGCATCCGGGACAGGCCTTCGCCCGATACGCAGTATTTT
>TRBV6-6|few|TRBJ2-1|NA
CASSYRGKDNEQFF
TGTGCCAGCAGTTATCGGGGGAAGGACAATGAGCAGTTCTTC
>TRBV4-2|few|TRBJ2-3|TRBD2
CASSQESRLAGGLGTQYF
TGTGCCAGCAGCCAAGAATCCCGCCTAGCGGGGGGGCTCGGTACGCAGTATTTT
>TRBV5-1|few|TRBJ1-1|NA
CASSLEGLEEAFF
TGCGCCAGCAGCTTGGAGGGGCTGGAGGAAGCTTTCTTT
>TRBV19|NA|TRBJ2-5|NA
CASSIDKGETQYF
TGTGCCAGTAGTATAGATAAAGGAGAGACCCAGTACTTC
>TRBV29-1|NA|TRBJ2-6|NA
CSPRHRGANVLTF
TGCAGCCCAAGGCACAGGGGGGCCAACGTCCTGACTTTC
>TRBV5-1|few|TRBJ2-1|TRBD2
CASSLPSGEDNEQFF
TGCGCCAGCAGCTTGCCTAGCGGGGAGGACAATGAGCAGTTCTTC
>TRBV30|NA|TRBJ2-2|TRBD2
CAWTTSGVTGELFF
TGTGCCTGGACGACTAGCGGGGTCACCGGGGAGCTGTTTTTT
>TRBV9|NA|TRBJ1-5|NA
CASSPGQSNQPQHF
TGTGCCAGCAGCCCAGGACAGAGCAATCAGCCCCAGCATTTT
>TRBV7-3|NA|TRBJ1-1|NA
CASSLGGSTEAFF
TGTGCCAGCAGCTTAGGAGGGTCCACTGAAGCTTTCTTT